These 14 T cell receptor beta chains share one sample of origin, sequenced in a study of cytomegalovirus exposure and HLA in healthy donors. The PCR was carried out with 60 Vbeta primers and 13 Jbeta primers. The table came from immunoSEQ multiplex PCR; TCRdb's copy has only in-frame clones and leaves some out. The sample shows about 170,000 clones, approximately 86% of them seen only once. The sample was PBMCs. These receptors were collected from a male donor in good health and CMV-seronegative.

DNA of the CDR3: TGTGCCAGCAGTTCTGGGGGAGGGTCTGACGAGCAGTACTTC. Its protein is CASSSGGGSDEQYF. The chain combines TRBV28 with TRBJ2-7; 7 bases are a match to TRBD2. V lost 4 bases, J lost 5 bases, and 8 bases stayed unmatched. In germline, CDR1 is MDHEN, CDR2 SYDVKM. This CDR3 is 14 amino acids long.

This CDR3 reads CASSMTGWSSFQPQHF. CDR3 in DNA: TGTGCCAGTAGTATGACAGGGTGGTCTAGTTTTCAGCCCCAGCATTTT. The chain employs TRBV19 and TRBJ1-5; 7 nucleotides align to TRBD1. CDR3 size: 16 residues. The J segment lost 6 bases and the V segment lost 3 bases, leaving 11 bases of the junction unmatched. Germline-derived CDR1 and CDR2 are LNHDA and SQIVND (reference sequence).

The chain joins TRBV15 to TRBJ2-3, with 8 bases matching TRBD1. There are 15 residues in the CDR3. The germline V gene has CDR1 LNHNV and CDR2 YYDKDF (reference sequence). Trimming at V came to 3 bases and at J to 3 bases, leaving 5 bases not matched to a gene. This CDR3 is CATSSNTGGTDTQYF. The CDR3, as DNA: TGTGCCACCAGCAGCAATACAGGGGGGACAGATACGCAGTATTTT.

This clone appeared a few times. CDR3: CASSLFLAGATDTQYF. In nucleotides, the CDR3 is TGTGCCAGCAGTTTATTTCTAGCGGGGGCCACAGATACGCAGTATTTT. This chain links TRBV27 with TRBJ2-3; 10 nucleotides agree with TRBD2. Germline V gene data show CDR1 as MNHEY and CDR2 as SMNVEV (reference sequence). The CDR3 runs to 16 residues. V shed 1 base and J 2 bases; nucleotides not matched to a gene: 3.

About this clone itself: Different DNA sequences within this sample yield the same CDR3. CDR3 DNA sequence: TGTGCCAGCAGCGTCGGGACAGGGAACACTGAAGCTTTCTTT. Protein: CASSVGTGNTEAFF. The rearrangement links TRBV9 to TRBJ1-1; 8 bases are shared with TRBD1. The CDR3 spans 14 residues. Trimming at V came to 2 bases and at J to 1 base, leaving 1 base not matched to a gene. Germline loops: CDR1 SGDLS, CDR2 YYNGEE.

This clone was seen just once. The V gene is TRBV2, the J gene TRBJ2-1; D call uncertain. V lost 7 bases and J lost 7, with 14 bases in between. Per germline, CDR1 SNHLY and CDR2 FYNNEI. The length of the CDR3 is 13 residues. The CDR3: CASTARSLNEQFF. The CDR3 nucleotides read TGTGCCAGCACCGCGAGGTCCCTTAATGAGCAGTTCTTC.

This sequence joins TRBV28 and TRBJ1-2, with D perhaps matching TRBD1 (6 bases). The CDR3 loop spans 14 amino acids. Germline values: CDR1 MDHEN, CDR2 SYDVKM. Trimming stripped 4 bases from V and 1 base from J, with 10 bases between. The CDR3 bases are TGTGCCAGCAGTTGGGGGCAGATTAACTATGGCTACACCTTC. This encodes CASSWGQINYGYTF.

V gene TRBV2 combines with J gene TRBJ2-1; tentative D call: TRBD2 (5 bases). V was shortened by 4 bases and J by 2 bases, with 15 bases between the two germline ends. CDR3 length: 16 residues. Germline V lookup: CDR1 SNHLY, CDR2 FYNNEI. The chain's CDR3 is CASSVAGLTTYNEQFF. CDR3 bases: TGTGCCAGCAGTGTTGCAGGACTTACTACCTACAATGAGCAGTTCTTC.

This chain connects TRBV4-1 to TRBJ2-1, with TRBD1 identical over 7 bases. CDR1 is MGHRA, CDR2 YSYEKL, per germline. This CDR3 has 14 amino acids. V shed 3 bases and J 5 bases; nucleotides not matched to a gene: 4. This CDR3 reads CASSHPDRDNEQFF. In DNA form, the CDR3 reads TGCGCCAGCAGCCACCCCGACAGGGACAATGAGCAGTTCTTC.

The J gene is TRBJ2-1, the V gene TRBV7-9; 10 nucleotides align to TRBD2. V was clipped by 4 bases and J by 2 bases; unmatched bases: 5. The CDR3 loop spans 16 amino acids. The germline gives CDR1 SEHNR, CDR2 FQNEAQ (reference sequence). The CDR3 reads CASSSSSGGTYNEQFF. The CDR3 DNA reads as TGTGCCAGCAGCTCGAGTAGCGGGGGGACCTACAATGAGCAGTTCTTC.

The J gene is TRBJ2-5, the V gene TRBV5-1; 8 bases are shared with TRBD2. Germline CDR1 SGHRS, CDR2 YFSETQ. V trimming: 0 bases; J trimming: 4 bases; junction bases outside the gene matches: 8. There are 16 residues in the CDR3. Here the CDR3 reads CASSLGRTSQVETQYF. The DNA of the CDR3 is TGCGCCAGCAGCTTGGGGCGGACTAGCCAAGTAGAGACCCAGTACTTC.

The genes are TRBV18 and TRBJ1-5; 10 positions agree with TRBD1. J was trimmed by 0 bases and V by 5 bases; bases with no gene match: 13. Germline V CDR1 and CDR2: KGHSH, LQKENI. There are 19 residues in the CDR3. The CDR3 loop reads CASSTAYGTGADSNQPQHF. The CDR3, as DNA: TGTGCCAGCTCAACAGCCTACGGGACAGGGGCGGATAGCAATCAGCCCCAGCATTTT. Based on the CDR3 plus reference TRBV18 and TRBJ1-5, the full variable domain is NAGVMQNPRHLVRRRGQEARLRCSPMKGHSHVYWYRQLPEEGLKFMVYLQKENIIDESGMPKERFSAEFPKEGPSILRIQQVVRGDSAAYFCASSTAYGTGADSNQPQHFGDGTRLSIL.

This clone was found once. This chain connects TRBV29-1 to TRBJ2-6, with D unresolved. Trimming removed 1 base from V and 0 bases from J, with 4 bases in between. The V gene's germline CDR1 is SQVTM and CDR2 ANQGSEA. The CDR3 length is 14 residues. The CDR3 bases are TGCAGCGTTGAAGTCCACTCTGGGGCCAACGTCCTGACTTTC. It translates to CSVEVHSGANVLTF. The variable domain in full, completed from reference TRBV29-1 and TRBJ2-6, reads SAVISQKPSRDICQRGTSLTIQCQVDSQVTMMFWYRQQPGQSLTLIATANQGSEATYESGFVIDKFPISRPNLTFSTLTVSNMSPEDSSIYLCSVEVHSGANVLTFGAGSRLTVL.

The CDR3 sequence: CASASSAIRGNEQFF. CDR3 coding DNA: TGTGCCAGCGCGTCGTCGGCCATAAGGGGGAATGAGCAGTTCTTC. J is TRBJ2-1 and V is TRBV6-1; TRBD1 is a possible D gene (6 bases). Germline V lookup: CDR1 MNHNS, CDR2 SASEGT. The CDR3 extends over 15 amino acids. V was shortened by 8 bases and J by 7 bases, with 21 bases between the two germline ends.